This T cell receptor beta chain was recorded in a study of spatial heterogeneity in lung cancer. Study at large: Fewer alpha-chain than beta-chain sequences were consistently detected. General observations from the study: Blood carried ubiquitous expanded tumor TCRs more at resection than follow-up.

This clonotype came up many times. Its target is not known. The time point is: blood at routine non-recurrence follow-up after resection. Sequencing of whole RNA from tumor, nontumor lung or frozen PBMC involved no sorting. MiXCR, run by TCRdb on the 5' RACE reads, gives a single entry per CDR3 protein. The sample includes roughly 70,000 distinct CDR3 sequences, around 9.3% of them seen just once. This specimen consisted of PBMCs, obtained at follow-up. The sequence was obtained from a female donor with early-stage non-small cell lung cancer.

Written as DNA, the CDR3 is TGTGCCAGCAAGAGGGGAAGTACAATGGCCCAGTACTTC. Its protein product is CASKRGSTMAQYF. This chain uses TRBV12-3 or TRBV12-4 with TRBJ2-5, with D perhaps TRBD1 or TRBD2 (5 bases each). CDR3 length: 13 residues. Trimming shortened V by 7 bases and J by 9 bases, and 18 bases separated the two germline ends.